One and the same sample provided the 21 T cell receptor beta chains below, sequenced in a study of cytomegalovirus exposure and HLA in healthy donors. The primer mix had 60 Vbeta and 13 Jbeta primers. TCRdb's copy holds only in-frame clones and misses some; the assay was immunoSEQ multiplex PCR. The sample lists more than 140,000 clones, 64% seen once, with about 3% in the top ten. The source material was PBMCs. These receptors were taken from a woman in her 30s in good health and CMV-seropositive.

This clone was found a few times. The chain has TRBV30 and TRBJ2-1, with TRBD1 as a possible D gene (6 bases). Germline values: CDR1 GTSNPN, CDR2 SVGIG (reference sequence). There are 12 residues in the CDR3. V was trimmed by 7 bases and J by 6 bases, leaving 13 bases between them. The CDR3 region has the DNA TGTGCCTACCAAAGGGGGAGCAATGAGCAGTTCTTC. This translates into CAYQRGSNEQFF. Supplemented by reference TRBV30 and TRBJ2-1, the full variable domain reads SQTIHQWPATLVQPVGSPLSLECTVEGTSNPNLYWYRQAAGRGLQLLFYSVGIGQISSEVPQNLSASRPQDRQFILSSKKLLLSDSGFYLCAYQRGSNEQFFGPGTRLTVL.

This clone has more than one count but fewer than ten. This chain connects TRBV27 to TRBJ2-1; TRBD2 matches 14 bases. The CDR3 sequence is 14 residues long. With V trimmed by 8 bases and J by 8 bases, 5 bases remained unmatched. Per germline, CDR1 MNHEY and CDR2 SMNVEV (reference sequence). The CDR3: CASQGLAGADEQFF. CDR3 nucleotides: TGTGCCAGCCAGGGACTAGCGGGAGCGGATGAGCAGTTCTTC.

This CDR3 is CASGLVGKRGGTDTQYF. CDR3 nucleotides: TGTGCTAGTGGTTTGGTAGGCAAGCGGGGGGGAACAGATACGCAGTATTTT. The chain couples TRBV12-5 to TRBJ2-3, with 10 bases identical to TRBD2. Germline CDR1 and CDR2: LGHNT and FRNRAP. V lost 0 bases to trimming and J lost 3 bases; unmatched junction nucleotides: 6. This CDR3 is 17 amino acids long.

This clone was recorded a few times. CDR3 coding DNA: TGTGCCAGCAGCGTAGCTAGGACACGCACAGATACGCAGTATTTT. This encodes CASSVARTRTDTQYF. This chain links TRBV9 with TRBJ2-3; perhaps TRBD1 as D (5 bases). The CDR3 loop spans 15 amino acids. The V gene lost 0 bases and the J gene lost 1 base, with 9 bases spanning the gap. CDR1 is SGDLS, CDR2 YYNGEE, per germline.

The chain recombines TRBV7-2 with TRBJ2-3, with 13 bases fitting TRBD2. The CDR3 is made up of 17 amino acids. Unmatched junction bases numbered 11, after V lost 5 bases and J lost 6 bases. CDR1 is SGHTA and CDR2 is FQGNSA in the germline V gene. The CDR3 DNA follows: TGTGCCAGCAGCCTCTACATTGGACTAGCGGGAGTGGATACGCAGTATTTT. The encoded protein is CASSLYIGLAGVDTQYF.

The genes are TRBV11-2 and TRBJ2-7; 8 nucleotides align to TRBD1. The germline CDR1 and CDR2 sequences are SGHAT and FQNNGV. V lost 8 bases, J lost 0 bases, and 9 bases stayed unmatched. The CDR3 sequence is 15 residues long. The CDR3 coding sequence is TGTGCCAGCCAAATAGGGACAGGCCTCTCCTACGAGCAGTACTTC. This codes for CASQIGTGLSYEQYF.

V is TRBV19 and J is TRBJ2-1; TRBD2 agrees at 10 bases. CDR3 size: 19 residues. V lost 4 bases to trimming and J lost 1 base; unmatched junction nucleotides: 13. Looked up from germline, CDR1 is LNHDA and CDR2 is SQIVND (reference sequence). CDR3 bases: TGTGCCAGTAGTAGAGGGAGGCTAGCGGGAGTTTTATCCTACAATGAGCAGTTCTTC. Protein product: CASSRGRLAGVLSYNEQFF.

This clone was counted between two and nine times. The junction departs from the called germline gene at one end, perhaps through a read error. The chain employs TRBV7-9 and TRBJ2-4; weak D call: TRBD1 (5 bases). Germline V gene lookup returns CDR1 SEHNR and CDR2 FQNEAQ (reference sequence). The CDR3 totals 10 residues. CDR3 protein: CASSPQGEDF. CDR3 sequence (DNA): TGTGCCAGCAGCCCCCAGGGTGAGGACTTC.

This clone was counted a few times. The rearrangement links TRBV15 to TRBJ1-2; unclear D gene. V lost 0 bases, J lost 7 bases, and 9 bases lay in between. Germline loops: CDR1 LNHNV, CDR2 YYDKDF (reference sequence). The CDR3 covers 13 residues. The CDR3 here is CATSRDHGSGYTF. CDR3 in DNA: TGTGCCACCAGCAGAGATCACGGTTCTGGCTACACCTTC. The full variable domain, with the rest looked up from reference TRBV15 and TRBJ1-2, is DAMVIQNPRYQVTQFGKPVTLSCSQTLNHNVMYWYQQKSSQAPKLLFHYYDKDFNNEADTPDNFQSRRPNTSFCFLDIRSPGLGDTAMYLCATSRDHGSGYTFGSGTRLTVV.

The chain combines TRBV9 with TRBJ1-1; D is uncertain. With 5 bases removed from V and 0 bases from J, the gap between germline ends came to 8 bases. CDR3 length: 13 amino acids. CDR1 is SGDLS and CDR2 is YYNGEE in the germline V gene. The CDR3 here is CASSDTLNTEAFF. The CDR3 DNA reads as TGTGCCAGCAGTGATACATTGAACACTGAAGCTTTCTTT.

DNA of the CDR3: TGTGCCAGCAGTTTACTGGCTAGCTCATATGAGCAGTTCTTC. It translates to CASSLLASSYEQFF. The V call is TRBV27, the J call TRBJ2-1; D possibly corresponds to TRBD2 (5 bases). The CDR3 is 14 residues long. Germline values: CDR1 MNHEY, CDR2 SMNVEV (reference sequence). V was trimmed by 2 bases and J by 8 bases, leaving 13 bases between them.

CDR3 sequence reads: CASSSSGGAYNEQFF. As DNA, the CDR3 is TGCGCCAGCAGCTCTAGCGGGGGCGCCTACAATGAGCAGTTCTTC. V gene TRBV5-1 combines with J gene TRBJ2-1; 10 bases are a match to TRBD2. The V segment lost 3 bases and the J segment 2 bases; nucleotides outside the gene matches: 2. This CDR3 is built from 15 residues. CDR1 is SGHRS and CDR2 is YFSETQ in the germline V gene.

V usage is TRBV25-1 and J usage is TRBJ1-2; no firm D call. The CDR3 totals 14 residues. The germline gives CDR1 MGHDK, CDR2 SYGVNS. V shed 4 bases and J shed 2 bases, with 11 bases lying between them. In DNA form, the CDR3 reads TGTGCCAGCAGTGGATTGGGGAGGAACTATGGCTACACCTTC. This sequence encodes CASSGLGRNYGYTF.

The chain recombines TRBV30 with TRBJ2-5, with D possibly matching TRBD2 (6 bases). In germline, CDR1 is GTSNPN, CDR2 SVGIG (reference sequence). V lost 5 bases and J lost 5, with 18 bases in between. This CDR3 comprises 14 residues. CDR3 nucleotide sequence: TGTGCCTGGGGGATGGGGGGTGGGGGGGAGACCCAGTACTTC. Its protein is CAWGMGGGGETQYF. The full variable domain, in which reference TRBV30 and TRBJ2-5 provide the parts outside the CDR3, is SQTIHQWPATLVQPVGSPLSLECTVEGTSNPNLYWYRQAAGRGLQLLFYSVGIGQISSEVPQNLSASRPQDRQFILSSKKLLLSDSGFYLCAWGMGGGGETQYFGPGTRLLVL.

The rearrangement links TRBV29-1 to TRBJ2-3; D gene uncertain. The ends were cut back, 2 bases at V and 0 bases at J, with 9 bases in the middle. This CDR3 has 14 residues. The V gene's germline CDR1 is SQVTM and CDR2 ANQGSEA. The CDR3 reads CSVENTASTDTQYF. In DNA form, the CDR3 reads TGCAGCGTTGAAAATACTGCCAGCACAGATACGCAGTATTTT.

The CDR3 loop is CASSLARGYEQYF. CDR3 in DNA: TGTGCCAGCAGCTTAGCTCGGGGCTACGAGCAGTACTTC. V gene TRBV11-2 combines with J gene TRBJ2-7, with D possibly being TRBD2 (5 bases). Germline loops: CDR1 SGHAT, CDR2 FQNNGV. The ends were cut back, 1 base at V and 3 bases at J, with 7 bases in the middle. There are 13 residues in the CDR3.

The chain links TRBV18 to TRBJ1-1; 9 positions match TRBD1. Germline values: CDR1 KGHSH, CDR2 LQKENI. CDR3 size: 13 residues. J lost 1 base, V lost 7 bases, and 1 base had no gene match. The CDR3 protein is CASLQGANTEAFF. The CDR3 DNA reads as TGTGCCAGCTTACAGGGGGCGAACACTGAAGCTTTCTTT.

The CDR3 loop reads CASSRVFGTEAFF. CDR3 nucleotide sequence: TGTGCCAGCAGTCGTGTTTTCGGCACTGAAGCTTTCTTT. The rearrangement joins TRBV6-1 to TRBJ1-1; D is unclear. The CDR3 is made up of 13 amino acids. Trimming removed 5 bases from V and 4 bases from J, with 11 bases in between. Per germline, CDR1 MNHNS and CDR2 SASEGT.

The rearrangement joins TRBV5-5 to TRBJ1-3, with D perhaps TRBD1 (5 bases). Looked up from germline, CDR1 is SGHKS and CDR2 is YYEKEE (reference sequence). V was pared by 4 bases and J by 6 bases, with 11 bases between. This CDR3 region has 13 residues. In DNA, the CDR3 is TGTGCCAGCAGCAGGGGAAAGGAAAACACCATATATTTT. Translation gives CASSRGKENTIYF.

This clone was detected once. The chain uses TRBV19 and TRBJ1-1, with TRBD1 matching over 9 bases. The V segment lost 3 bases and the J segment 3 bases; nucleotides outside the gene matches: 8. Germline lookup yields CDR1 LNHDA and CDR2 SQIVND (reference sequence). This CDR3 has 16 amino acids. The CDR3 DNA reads TGTGCCAGTAGTATTGCCGGGGGACAGGGACACACTGAAGCTTTCTTT. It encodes CASSIAGGQGHTEAFF.

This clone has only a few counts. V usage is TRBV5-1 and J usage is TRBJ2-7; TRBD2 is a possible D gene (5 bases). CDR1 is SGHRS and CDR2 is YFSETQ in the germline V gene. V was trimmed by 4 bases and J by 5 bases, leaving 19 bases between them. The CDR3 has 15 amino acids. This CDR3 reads CASSQTTTGRDEQYF. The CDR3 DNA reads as TGCGCCAGCAGCCAAACTACGACTGGGCGGGACGAGCAGTACTTC.